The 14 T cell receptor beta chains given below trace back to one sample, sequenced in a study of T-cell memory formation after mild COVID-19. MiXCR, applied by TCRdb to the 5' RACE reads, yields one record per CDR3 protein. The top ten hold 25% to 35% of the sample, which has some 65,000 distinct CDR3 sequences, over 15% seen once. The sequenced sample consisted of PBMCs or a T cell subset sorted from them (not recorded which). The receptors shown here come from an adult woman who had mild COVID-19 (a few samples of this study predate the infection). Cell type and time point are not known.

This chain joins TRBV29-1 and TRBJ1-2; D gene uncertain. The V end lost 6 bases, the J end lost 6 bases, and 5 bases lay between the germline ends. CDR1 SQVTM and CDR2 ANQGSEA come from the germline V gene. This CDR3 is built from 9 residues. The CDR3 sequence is CSVPDGYTF. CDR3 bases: TGCAGCGTGCCTGATGGCTACACCTTC.

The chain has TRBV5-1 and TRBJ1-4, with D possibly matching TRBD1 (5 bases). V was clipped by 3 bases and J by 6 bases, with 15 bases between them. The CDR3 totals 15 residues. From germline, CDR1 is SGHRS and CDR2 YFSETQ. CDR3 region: CASSWGDRQDEKLFF. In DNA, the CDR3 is TGCGCCAGCAGCTGGGGGGACCGCCAGGATGAAAAACTGTTTTTT.

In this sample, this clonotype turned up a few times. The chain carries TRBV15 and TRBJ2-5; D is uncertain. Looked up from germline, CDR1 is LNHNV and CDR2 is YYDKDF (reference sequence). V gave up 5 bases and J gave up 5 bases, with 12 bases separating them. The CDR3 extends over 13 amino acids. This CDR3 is CATSRTPSETQYF. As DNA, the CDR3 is TGTGCCACCAGCCGCACTCCCTCGGAGACCCAGTACTTC.

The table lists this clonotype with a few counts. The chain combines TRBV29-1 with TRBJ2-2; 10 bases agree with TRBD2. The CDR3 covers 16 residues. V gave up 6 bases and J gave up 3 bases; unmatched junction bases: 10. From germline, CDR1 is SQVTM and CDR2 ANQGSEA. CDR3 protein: CSVPPAGTSDTGELFF. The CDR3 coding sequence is TGCAGCGTGCCCCCGGCCGGGACTAGCGACACCGGGGAGCTGTTTTTT.

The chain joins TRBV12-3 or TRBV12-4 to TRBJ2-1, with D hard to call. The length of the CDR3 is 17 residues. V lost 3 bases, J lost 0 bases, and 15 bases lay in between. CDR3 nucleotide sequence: TGTGCCAGCAGTTTGACTCCGATGGGAAGCTCCTACAATGAGCAGTTCTTC. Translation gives CASSLTPMGSSYNEQFF.

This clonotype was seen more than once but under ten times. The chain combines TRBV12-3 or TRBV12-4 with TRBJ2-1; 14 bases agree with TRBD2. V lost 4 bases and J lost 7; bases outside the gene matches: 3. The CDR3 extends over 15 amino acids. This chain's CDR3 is CASSYRTSGRNEQFF. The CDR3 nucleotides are TGTGCCAGCAGTTATAGGACTAGCGGGAGGAATGAGCAGTTCTTC.

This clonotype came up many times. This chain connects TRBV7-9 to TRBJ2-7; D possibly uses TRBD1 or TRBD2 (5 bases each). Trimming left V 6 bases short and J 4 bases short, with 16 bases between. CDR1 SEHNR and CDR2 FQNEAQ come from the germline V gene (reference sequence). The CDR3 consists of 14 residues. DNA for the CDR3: TGTGCCAGCAGTCTCCGGGACCCGGGTTACGAGCAGTACTTC. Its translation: CASSLRDPGYEQYF.

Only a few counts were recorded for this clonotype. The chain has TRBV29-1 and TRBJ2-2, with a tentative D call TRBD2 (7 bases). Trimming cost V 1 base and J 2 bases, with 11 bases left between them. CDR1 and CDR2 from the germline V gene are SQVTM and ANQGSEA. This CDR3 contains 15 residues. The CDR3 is CSVEVGGLNTGELFF. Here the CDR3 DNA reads TGCAGCGTTGAAGTGGGGGGGCTAAACACCGGGGAGCTGTTTTTT.

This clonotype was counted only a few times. The CDR3 DNA sequence: TGTGCCAGCAGCACCCGACTAGCGGGGGGTGAAGATACGCAGTATTTT. Its protein is CASSTRLAGGEDTQYF. J is TRBJ2-3 and V is TRBV9, with TRBD2 matching 13 bases. Germline trimming cut 4 bases from V and 5 bases from J; bases unmatched to any gene: 7. The CDR3 is made up of 16 amino acids. Germline lookup yields CDR1 SGDLS and CDR2 YYNGEE.

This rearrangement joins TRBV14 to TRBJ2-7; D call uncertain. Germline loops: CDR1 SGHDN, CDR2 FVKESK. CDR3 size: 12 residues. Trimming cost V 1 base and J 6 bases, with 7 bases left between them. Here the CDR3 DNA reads TGTGCCAGCAGCCAAGGTCATCCCGAGCAGTACTTC. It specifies CASSQGHPEQYF.

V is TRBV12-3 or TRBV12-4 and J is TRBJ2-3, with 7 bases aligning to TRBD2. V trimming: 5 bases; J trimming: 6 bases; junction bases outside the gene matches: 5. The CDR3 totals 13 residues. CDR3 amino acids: CASSIGLEDTQYF. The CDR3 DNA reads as TGTGCCAGCAGTATTGGACTAGAGGATACGCAGTATTTT.

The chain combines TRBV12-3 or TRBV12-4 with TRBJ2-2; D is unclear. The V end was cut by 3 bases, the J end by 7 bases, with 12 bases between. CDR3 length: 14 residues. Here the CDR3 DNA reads TGTGCCAGCAGTTTTCACCCGACGGGCGGGGAGCTGTTTTTT. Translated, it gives CASSFHPTGGELFF.

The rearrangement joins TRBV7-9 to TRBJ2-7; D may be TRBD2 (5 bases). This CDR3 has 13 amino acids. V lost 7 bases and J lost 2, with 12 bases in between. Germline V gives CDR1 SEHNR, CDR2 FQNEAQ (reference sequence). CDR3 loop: CASTPAGAYEQYF. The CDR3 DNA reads TGTGCCAGCACCCCGGCGGGTGCCTACGAGCAGTACTTC.

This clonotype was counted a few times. The DNA for the CDR3 is TGTGCCAGCAGCTTAGGCCTACAGGGATACGGCTATGGCTACACCTTC. Its translation: CASSLGLQGYGYGYTF. This chain connects TRBV13 to TRBJ1-2, with D possibly matching TRBD1 (6 bases). Trimming took 0 bases from V and 4 from J, leaving 15 bases between them. Germline V gene data show CDR1 as PRHDT and CDR2 as FYEKMQ (reference sequence). The CDR3 length is 16 residues.